These 7 T cell receptor beta chains share one sample of origin, sequenced in a study of blood T cell repertoires in COVID-19. Using immunoSEQ multiplex PCR, the repertoire was profiled, and TCRdb retains in-frame clones only, with some absent. The data show roughly 39,000 clones, 65% to 90% seen once. Material for sequencing was peripheral blood. These receptors all come from a human donor in a cohort sampled during active COVID-19.

The V gene is TRBV11-2, the J gene TRBJ2-1; 7 bases are shared with TRBD1. Germline V gives CDR1 SGHAT, CDR2 FQNNGV. The CDR3 sequence is 12 residues long. J was trimmed by 8 bases and V by 5 bases; bases with no gene match: 3. CDR3 DNA: TGTGCCAGCAGCATACAGGGGTATGAGCAGTTCTTC. Translated: CASSIQGYEQFF.

The rearrangement joins TRBV3-1 (or the pseudogene TRBV3-2) to TRBJ2-1; a weak D match, TRBD1 (6 bases). The CDR3 has 18 residues. From germline, CDR1 is LGHDT and CDR2 YNNKEL (reference sequence). V was pared by 0 bases and J by 4 bases, with 19 bases between. This chain's CDR3 is CASSQEGPYRVEYNEQFF. The CDR3 DNA reads as TGTGCCAGCAGCCAAGAGGGTCCTTACAGGGTGGAGTACAATGAGCAGTTCTTC.

This chain connects TRBV27 to TRBJ1-5, with a weak D call TRBD1 (5 bases). Germline CDR1 and CDR2: MNHEY and SMNVEV (reference sequence). V was trimmed by 6 bases and J by 6 bases, leaving 9 bases between them. The CDR3 spans 12 residues. Written as DNA, the CDR3 is TGTGCCAGCAGCCCCCAGGGTCAGCCCCAGCATTTT. It encodes CASSPQGQPQHF.

V gene TRBV7-9 combines with J gene TRBJ2-7; D is undetermined. This CDR3 has 12 amino acids. Germline lookup yields CDR1 SEHNR and CDR2 FQNEAQ (reference sequence). The V end was cut by 5 bases, the J end by 5 bases, with 10 bases between. The CDR3 DNA sequence: TGTGCCAGCAGCCTTCTAGAAAACGAGCAGTACTTC. Translation: CASSLLENEQYF.

The rearrangement links TRBV4-1 to TRBJ2-7, with a tentative D call TRBD1 (5 bases). V gave up 4 bases and J gave up 0 bases, with 13 bases separating them. Germline lookup yields CDR1 MGHRA and CDR2 YSYEKL. The CDR3 has 15 residues. CDR3 sequence: CASSPVTVPSYEQYF. Here the CDR3 DNA reads TGCGCCAGCAGCCCTGTGACAGTTCCCTCCTACGAGCAGTACTTC.

CDR3: CASSSLGETRQPQHF. The CDR3 DNA follows: TGTGCCAGCAGTTCTCTCGGGGAAACGAGGCAGCCCCAGCATTTT. V usage is TRBV6-5 and J usage is TRBJ1-5, with D unclear. This CDR3 has 15 residues. V was shortened by 4 bases and J by 7 bases, with 17 bases between the two germline ends. From germline, CDR1 is MNHEY and CDR2 SVGAGI.

The rearrangement uses TRBV4-2 and TRBJ1-1; 9 nucleotides align to TRBD1. J gave up 3 bases and V 4 bases, and 6 bases lay outside the gene matches. Germline values: CDR1 LGHNA, CDR2 YNFKEQ. CDR3 length equals 15 residues. This chain's CDR3 is CASSRDRVSDTEAFF. CDR3 DNA: TGTGCCAGCAGCCGGGACAGGGTCTCAGACACTGAAGCTTTCTTT.